One sample yielded the 22 T cell receptor beta chains listed below, sequenced in a study of T cell responses to AZD1222 COVID-19 vaccine. TCRdb's table, derived via immunoSEQ multiplex PCR, lists solely in-frame clones and lacks some. The table lists around 66,000 clones, less than 90% of them singletons. Specimen: peripheral blood, collected on day 0 of AZD1222 vaccination. The receptors derive from an adult in good health.

The chain recombines TRBV6-5 with TRBJ2-2; 9 bases match TRBD2. The V gene's germline CDR1 is MNHEY and CDR2 SVGAGI. After removal of 7 bases from V and 3 bases from J, the junction contained 3 bases not matched to a gene. CDR3 length equals 14 residues. CDR3 DNA: TGTGCCAGCACGCGGGGGGGGCACACCGGGGAGCTGTTTTTT. It yields the protein CASTRGGHTGELFF.

The chain couples TRBV28 to TRBJ2-7, with D possibly being TRBD1 (6 bases). CDR1 and CDR2 from the germline V gene are MDHEN and SYDVKM. The CDR3 sequence is 14 residues long. V was pared by 8 bases and J by 0 bases, with 14 bases between. DNA for the CDR3: TGTGCCAGCTTCCAACAGGGACCCTCCTACGAGCAGTACTTC. This encodes CASFQQGPSYEQYF.

The V gene is TRBV7-2, the J gene TRBJ2-3, with TRBD1 matching over 7 bases. Germline V gives CDR1 SGHTA, CDR2 FQGNSA. V gave up 5 bases and J gave up 1 base; unmatched junction bases: 6. The CDR3 runs 15 residues. As DNA, the CDR3 is TGTGCCAGCAGCACACAGGGGATTGGCACAGATACGCAGTATTTT. As protein: CASSTQGIGTDTQYF.

The sample holds one count of this clone. The J gene is TRBJ2-7, the V gene TRBV3-1 (or the pseudogene TRBV3-2); 12 bases are shared with TRBD1. The germline CDR1 and CDR2 sequences are LGHDT and YNNKEL (reference sequence). The CDR3 has 13 residues. With 3 bases clipped from V and 8 bases from J, the junction kept 2 bases outside the gene matches. CDR3 coding DNA: TGTGCCAGCAGCCAGGGGACAGGGGGCAAGCAGTACTTC. Translating gives CASSQGTGGKQYF.

The chain joins TRBV19 to TRBJ1-2; no clear D. The germline V gene has CDR1 LNHDA and CDR2 SQIVND (reference sequence). The germline V and J ends were trimmed by 7 bases and 5 bases, with 17 bases remaining between them. The length of the CDR3 is 14 residues. The CDR3 is CASTKSRALYGYTF. For the CDR3, the DNA is TGTGCCAGTACCAAAAGTAGGGCGTTATATGGCTACACCTTC.

The chain has TRBV18 and TRBJ2-4; D call uncertain. Trimming removed 1 base from V and 0 bases from J, with 7 bases in between. Germline V gene data show CDR1 as KGHSH and CDR2 as LQKENI. The CDR3 contains 15 residues. The CDR3 DNA reads as TGTGCCAGCTCACCACTGACGCTAGCCAAAAACATTCAGTACTTC. It is translated as CASSPLTLAKNIQYF.

The rearrangement links TRBV28 to TRBJ2-7; 11 nucleotides match TRBD1. Germline V gives CDR1 MDHEN, CDR2 SYDVKM. V shed 4 bases, J shed 2 bases, and the junction held 7 bases outside the gene matches. CDR3 size: 16 residues. The DNA of the CDR3 is TGTGCCAGCAGTTGGGACGGGGGACAGGGGGCCTACGAGCAGTACTTC. Protein sequence: CASSWDGGQGAYEQYF.

The chain recombines TRBV5-4 with TRBJ2-7, with a tentative D call TRBD1 (5 bases). Germline-derived CDR1 and CDR2 are SGHNT and YYREEE (reference sequence). V dropped 7 bases and J dropped 0 bases, with 11 bases sitting between them. CDR3 length: 13 amino acids. The CDR3 DNA is TGTGCCAGCGCGACAGAGAGCTCCTACGAGCAGTACTTC. Protein: CASATESSYEQYF.

V and J are TRBV7-2 and TRBJ1-2, with no clear D. The CDR3 sequence is 13 residues long. V lost 5 bases, J lost 6 bases, and 13 bases lay in between. Germline loops: CDR1 SGHTA, CDR2 FQGNSA. This CDR3 is CASSGLLIDGYTF. Written as DNA, the CDR3 is TGTGCCAGCAGCGGACTGCTGATCGATGGCTACACCTTC.

The rearrangement uses TRBV19 and TRBJ1-5, with a weak D call TRBD1 (6 bases). The CDR3 has 12 residues. V gave up 6 bases and J gave up 5 bases, with 8 bases separating them. CDR1 is LNHDA and CDR2 is SQIVND in the germline V gene (reference sequence). The CDR3 reads CASRDSHQPQHF. The CDR3 DNA follows: TGTGCCAGTAGGGACAGTCATCAGCCCCAGCATTTT.

The chain joins TRBV4-3 to TRBJ1-6, with TRBD1 identical over 8 bases. The CDR3 covers 15 residues. With V trimmed by 1 base and J by 8 bases, 4 bases remained unmatched. CDR1 is LGHNA and CDR2 is YSLEER in the germline V gene. CDR3 nucleotides: TGCGCCAGCAGCCAAGTGGACAGGGTAGATTCACCCCTCCACTTT. Encoded protein: CASSQVDRVDSPLHF.

The gene calls are TRBV4-3 and TRBJ2-3; D remains ambiguous. The length of the CDR3 is 15 residues. Germline V gene sequence: CDR1 LGHNA, CDR2 YSLEER. Trimming stripped 0 bases from V and 4 bases from J, with 11 bases between. CDR3 bases: TGCGCCAGCAGCCAAGATCAGACCCGGGCAGATACGCAGTATTTT. Translating gives CASSQDQTRADTQYF.

The gene calls are TRBV5-1 and TRBJ2-2; 10 positions match TRBD1. The CDR3 loop spans 15 amino acids. V was clipped by 3 bases and J by 6 bases; unmatched bases: 5. Germline V gene data show CDR1 as SGHRS and CDR2 as YFSETQ. CDR3 sequence reads: CASSSLTGGPGELFF. The CDR3 DNA reads TGCGCCAGCAGCTCCCTGACAGGGGGCCCCGGGGAGCTGTTTTTT.

The CDR3 is CASSVAGDRPGVEQYF. Written as DNA, the CDR3 is TGTGCCAGCAGCGTAGCCGGGGATAGACCCGGGGTGGAGCAGTACTTC. The rearrangement links TRBV9 to TRBJ2-7; TRBD2 might be the D (5 bases). CDR1 SGDLS and CDR2 YYNGEE come from the germline V gene. V lost 0 bases and J lost 7, with 20 bases in between. The CDR3 is 16 amino acids.

This rearrangement joins TRBV5-8 to TRBJ1-2; the D is unclear. The CDR3 runs 13 residues. Germline CDR1 reads SGHTS; CDR2 reads YDEGEE. V shed 2 bases and J shed 7 bases, with 12 bases lying between them. Here the CDR3 DNA reads TGTGCCAGCAGCTTCCAACCGAGGCCTGGCTACACCTTC. This encodes CASSFQPRPGYTF.

The V gene is TRBV5-6, the J gene TRBJ2-7; TRBD1 matches at 9 bases. After removal of 4 bases from V and 1 base from J, the junction contained 12 bases not matched to a gene. The CDR3 loop spans 17 amino acids. Germline V gene sequence: CDR1 SGHDT, CDR2 YYEEEE. The CDR3 nucleotides read TGTGCCAGCAGCCACTGGTCGACAGGGGGAGCTTCCTACGAGCAGTACTTC. Its translation is CASSHWSTGGASYEQYF.

The chain carries TRBV5-1 and TRBJ1-4; D call uncertain. CDR1 and CDR2 (germline): SGHRS, YFSETQ. CDR3 length equals 16 residues. V lost 1 base and J lost 3, with 13 bases in between. CDR3 amino acids: CASSLNPPTANEKLFF. The CDR3 DNA reads as TGCGCCAGCAGCTTGAATCCCCCCACGGCTAATGAAAAACTGTTTTTT.

The chain couples TRBV12-5 to TRBJ1-1; no firm D call. The V gene lost 0 bases and the J gene lost 5 bases, with 10 bases spanning the gap. CDR1 and CDR2 from the germline V gene are LGHNT and FRNRAP. The CDR3 consists of 14 residues. This CDR3 is CASGLVPRITEAFF. CDR3 DNA: TGTGCTAGTGGTTTGGTACCCAGAATAACTGAAGCTTTCTTT.

The V and J genes are TRBV7-2 and TRBJ1-4, with D perhaps TRBD1 (5 bases). The CDR3 consists of 14 residues. Germline assignment: CDR1 SGHTA and CDR2 FQGNSA. V lost 4 bases, J lost 7 bases, and 13 bases lay in between. This CDR3 reads CASSSPSGGEKLFF. DNA for the CDR3: TGTGCCAGCAGCTCACCCTCTGGGGGTGAAAAACTGTTTTTT.

This chain connects TRBV7-9 to TRBJ2-7; no clear D. In germline, CDR1 is SEHNR, CDR2 FQNEAQ (reference sequence). Trimming removed 7 bases at V and 0 bases at J, with 7 bases between. The CDR3 is 12 residues long. The CDR3 loop reads CASTQDSYEQYF. The CDR3 DNA is TGTGCCAGCACTCAGGACTCCTACGAGCAGTACTTC.

This rearrangement joins TRBV7-3 to TRBJ1-1; D unclear. CDR1 is SGHTA and CDR2 is FQGTGA in the germline V gene. The CDR3 length is 14 residues. The germline V and J ends were trimmed by 7 bases and 5 bases, with 17 bases remaining between them. CDR3 nucleotides: TGTGCCAGCAAGCCGCGTGGCGCGGGGACTGAAGCTTTCTTT. Amino acids: CASKPRGAGTEAFF.

V and J are TRBV6-5 and TRBJ2-7, with a weak D call TRBD1 (5 bases). This CDR3 comprises 15 residues. Trimming removed 4 bases at V and 2 bases at J, with 15 bases between. CDR1 and CDR2 from the germline V gene are MNHEY and SVGAGI. As DNA, the CDR3 is TGTGCCAGCAGTTCCCTGTCCAGGGCAGCCTACGAGCAGTACTTC. It encodes CASSSLSRAAYEQYF.